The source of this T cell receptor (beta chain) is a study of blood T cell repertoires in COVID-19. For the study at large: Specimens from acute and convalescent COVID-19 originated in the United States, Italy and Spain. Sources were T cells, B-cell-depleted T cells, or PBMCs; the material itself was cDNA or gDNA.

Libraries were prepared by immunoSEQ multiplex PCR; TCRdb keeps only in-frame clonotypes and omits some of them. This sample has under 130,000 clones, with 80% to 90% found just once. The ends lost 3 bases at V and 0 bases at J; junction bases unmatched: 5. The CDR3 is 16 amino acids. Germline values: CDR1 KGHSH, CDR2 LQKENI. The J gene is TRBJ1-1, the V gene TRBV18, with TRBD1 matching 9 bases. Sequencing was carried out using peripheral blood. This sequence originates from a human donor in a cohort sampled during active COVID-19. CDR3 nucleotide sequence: TGTGCCAGCTCACCCGGACAGGGGCTGGTGAACACTGAAGCTTTCTTT. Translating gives CASSPGQGLVNTEAFF.